What follows is one T cell receptor beta chain and its context. These data are taken from a study of blood T cell repertoires in COVID-19. The overall study: Both acute and convalescent COVID-19 samples were obtained from the United States, Italy and Spain.

Trimming pared 4 bases from V and 6 bases from J, leaving 15 bases between. This CDR3 has 14 residues. CDR1 is SGHDN and CDR2 is FVKESK in the germline V gene. Assay: immunoSEQ multiplex PCR; the TCRdb copy retains only in-frame clones and omits some. The table has around 250,000 clones, roughly four fifths seen once. This rearrangement joins TRBV14 to TRBJ2-5; a possible D gene is TRBD2 (5 bases). The sample comprised PBMCs or T cells enriched from blood (not recorded which). This receptor was obtained from a man aged 30 to 45 with acute COVID-19. The chain's CDR3 is CASSPLTIVKTQYF. The CDR3 DNA follows: TGTGCCAGCAGCCCCCTGACTATCGTGAAGACCCAGTACTTC.